This T cell receptor (beta chain) is from a study of Graves' ophthalmopathy and Graves' hyperthyroidism. The study enrolled ophthalmopathy donors with moderate-to-severe activity, CAS ≥3, NOSPECS ≥4 and duration under 3 months. Symptoms, serum thyroxine and TRAb, thyroid ultrasound, and orbital computed tomography formed the diagnostic basis. This clonotype has ten or more counts. As the template, RNA transcripts were used to amplify TCR beta CDR3 regions. The authors performed first-round RT-PCR with HTBI primers and then a second-round multiplex PCR. TCRdb ran MiXCR on the multiplex PCR reads and lists one entry per CDR3 protein. In the table there are some 400,000 distinct CDR3 sequences, around 20% of which are singletons. CDR1 and CDR2 from the germline V gene are GTSNPN and SVGIG (reference sequence). The CDR3 has 13 amino acids. Trimming removed 3 bases at V and 2 bases at J, with 10 bases between.

V usage is TRBV30 and J usage is TRBJ1-1; D not certain. The sequence derives from a woman aged 18-29 years with Graves' ophthalmopathy. Specimen: peripheral blood. This CDR3 is CAWRWDGNTEAFF. In DNA form, the CDR3 reads TGTGCCTGGAGGTGGGATGGAAACACTGAAGCTTTCTTT.